Each of the 29 T cell receptor beta chains below was sequenced from the same sample in a study of post-analysis software for immune sequencing data. Study-level points and caveats: TRBV5-6, TRBV5-1 and TRBV20-1 were among roughly five TRBV segments more frequent in patients than controls.

Presence of unique molecular identifiers characterized the TCR beta cDNA libraries. TCRdb ran MiXCR on the PCR reads and lists one entry per CDR3 protein. The data contain 650,000 to 850,000 distinct CDR3 sequences, around 50% of them singletons. Which antigens these TCRs recognize remains unknown. The sequenced sample was blood. The receptors stem from a girl aged 10-17 years with multiple sclerosis.

This clonotype was counted between two and nine times. The chain combines TRBV15 with TRBJ2-7, with D possibly matching TRBD1 (5 bases). V gave up 1 base and J gave up 0 bases, with 16 bases separating them. This CDR3 spans 17 amino acids. Germline CDR1 reads LNHNV; CDR2 reads YYDKDF (reference sequence). The CDR3 loop is CATSRVPADTGSYEQYF. Written as DNA, the CDR3 is TGTGCCACCAGCAGAGTCCCGGCGGACACCGGCTCCTACGAGCAGTACTTC.

This clonotype has just a few counts. This sequence joins TRBV5-6 and TRBJ1-6; tentative D call: TRBD1 (5 bases). CDR3 length equals 14 residues. The V end was cut by 5 bases, the J end by 12 bases, with 18 bases between. Per germline, CDR1 SGHDT and CDR2 YYEEEE. The CDR3 DNA reads as TGTGCCAGCAGTCCCGGGACTTCGGTCGGACCCCTCCACTTT. It yields the protein CASSPGTSVGPLHF.

The CDR3: CASFSGTSGRETQYF. In nucleotides, the CDR3 is TGTGCCAGCTTCTCGGGGACTAGCGGGAGAGAGACCCAGTACTTC. The chain links TRBV2 to TRBJ2-5; 14 nucleotides match TRBD2. Looked up from germline, CDR1 is SNHLY and CDR2 is FYNNEI. The V and J ends lost 8 bases and 4 bases, in that order; junction bases with no gene match: 6. There are 15 residues in the CDR3.

The chain uses TRBV9 and TRBJ2-5, with 8 bases lining up with TRBD2. CDR3 length: 15 residues. Germline CDR1 and CDR2: SGDLS and YYNGEE. Trimming took 4 bases from V and 6 from J; bases not matched to a gene: 11. CDR3 in amino acids: CASSPSGQVVKTQYF. In DNA, the CDR3 is TGTGCCAGCAGCCCTAGCGGGCAGGTTGTAAAGACCCAGTACTTC.

This chain joins TRBV20-1 and TRBJ2-1, with 9 bases lining up with TRBD2. The CDR3 runs to 15 residues. The germline gives CDR1 DFQATT, CDR2 SNEGSKA (reference sequence). The V gene end was trimmed by 6 bases and the J gene end by 5 bases; junction bases not matched to a gene: 11. The CDR3 coding sequence is TGCAGTGCCTTCGGTAGCGGGAGTACCCACAATGAGCAGTTCTTC. Protein sequence: CSAFGSGSTHNEQFF.

The chain recombines TRBV20-1 with TRBJ2-7, with 12 bases identical to TRBD1. CDR3 size: 15 residues. With V trimmed by 6 bases and J by 3 bases, 9 bases remained unmatched. CDR1 is DFQATT, CDR2 SNEGSKA, per germline (reference sequence). CDR3 sequence reads: CSARTGTGGGYEQYF. CDR3 nucleotides: TGCAGTGCCCGAACCGGGACAGGGGGCGGCTACGAGCAGTACTTC.

The CDR3 region has the DNA TGCAGTGCTAGGAAGGGACCGATTAATGAAAAACTGTTTTTT. This sequence encodes CSARKGPINEKLFF. The gene calls are TRBV20-1 and TRBJ1-4; D possibly corresponds to TRBD1 (5 bases). This CDR3 region has 14 residues. Trimming left V 3 bases short and J 4 bases short, with 12 bases between. Germline CDR1 is DFQATT and CDR2 is SNEGSKA (reference sequence).

This clonotype was found many times. The chain combines TRBV5-1 with TRBJ2-6, with D maybe TRBD1 (5 bases). Trimming stripped 6 bases from V and 1 base from J, with 17 bases between. Germline V gene sequence: CDR1 SGHRS, CDR2 YFSETQ. The CDR3 has 17 amino acids. The DNA of the CDR3 is TGCGCCAGCACCTTTGGGGCCTCCGTATCTGGGGCCAACGTCCTGACTTTC. Protein product: CASTFGASVSGANVLTF.

The J gene is TRBJ2-3, the V gene TRBV5-1, with unresolved D. The germline gives CDR1 SGHRS, CDR2 YFSETQ. V was cut by 4 bases and J by 4 bases, with 13 bases left in between. The length of the CDR3 is 14 residues. For the CDR3, the DNA is TGCGCCAGCAGCCATGGACCAGTCGCAGATACGCAGTATTTT. Encoded protein: CASSHGPVADTQYF.

This clonotype appeared a few times. This chain links TRBV5-1 with TRBJ2-1; D not resolved. Germline CDR1 reads SGHRS; CDR2 reads YFSETQ. V lost 4 bases, J lost 4 bases, and 15 bases lay in between. CDR3 length equals 15 residues. The CDR3 coding sequence is TGCGCCAGCAGCGAAGGTAGCAGAACGTACAATGAGCAGTTCTTC. It is translated as CASSEGSRTYNEQFF.

This clonotype occurred a few times. The V call is TRBV20-1, the J call TRBJ1-5, with D possibly being TRBD1 (5 bases). This CDR3 has 16 residues. V was cut by 3 bases and J by 3 bases, with 18 bases left in between. Per the germline V gene, CDR1 is DFQATT and CDR2 is SNEGSKA (reference sequence). The CDR3 sequence is CSASSDSQGPNQPQHF. The CDR3 nucleotides read TGCAGTGCTAGTTCGGACTCTCAGGGTCCCAATCAGCCCCAGCATTTT.

This clonotype was seen a few times. The rearrangement links TRBV20-1 to TRBJ2-1, with D possibly matching TRBD2 (5 bases). CDR3 length: 13 residues. Germline values: CDR1 DFQATT, CDR2 SNEGSKA (reference sequence). With 6 bases removed from V and 2 bases from J, the gap between germline ends came to 11 bases. The CDR3 DNA sequence: TGCAGTGCAAACTACGGGGCCTACAATGAGCAGTTCTTC. This sequence encodes CSANYGAYNEQFF.

The CDR3 loop reads CSASFRGQSYNEQFF. The CDR3 DNA is TGCAGTGCTAGTTTCCGCGGACAGTCCTACAATGAGCAGTTCTTC. The chain is built from TRBV20-1 and TRBJ2-1, with D perhaps TRBD1 (6 bases). This CDR3 is built from 15 residues. The V gene lost 3 bases and the J gene lost 1 base, with 13 bases spanning the gap. CDR1 DFQATT and CDR2 SNEGSKA come from the germline V gene (reference sequence).

The V call is TRBV5-1, the J call TRBJ2-7; 8 bases align to TRBD2. The CDR3 has 15 amino acids. Germline assignment: CDR1 SGHRS and CDR2 YFSETQ. The V and J ends lost 0 bases and 3 bases, in that order; junction bases with no gene match: 5. CDR3 nucleotides: TGCGCCAGCAGCTTGGCCGTTCTAGCGGGCTACGAGCAGTACTTC. This gives the protein CASSLAVLAGYEQYF.

To note about this clonotype: Germline and junction disagree at one end, which may indicate a read error. The chain recombines TRBV18 with TRBJ1-1, with 10 nucleotides matching TRBD1. CDR1 and CDR2 from the germline V gene are KGHSH and LQKENI. The CDR3 runs 16 residues. The CDR3 loop reads CASSPGTGAMNTEAFF. DNA of the CDR3: TGTGCTAGCTCACCGGGGACAGGGGCGATGAACACTGAAGCTTTCTTT. The entire variable domain, with the rest obtained from reference TRBV18 and TRBJ1-1, is as follows: NAGVMQNPRHLVRRRGQEARLRCSPMKGHSHVYWYRQLPEEGLKFMVYLQKENIIDESGMPKERFSAEFPKEGPSILRIQQVVRGDSAAYFCASSPGTGAMNTEAFFGQGTRLTVV.

The V gene is TRBV20-1, the J gene TRBJ2-4; 10 positions match TRBD2. Gene TRBJ2-7 matches the end of the DNA better, so the J call may be wrong. The germline V gene encodes CDR1 DFQATT and CDR2 SNEGSKA (reference sequence). This CDR3 is 14 amino acids long. The CDR3 protein is CSASITSGIHEQYF. DNA of the CDR3: TGCAGTGCTAGTATTACTAGCGGGATCCACGAGCAGTACTTC.

The chain carries TRBV12-3 or TRBV12-4 and TRBJ2-3; D is perhaps TRBD1 (5 bases). This CDR3 comprises 14 residues. V dropped 1 base and J dropped 4 bases, with 9 bases sitting between them. Here the CDR3 reads CASSLDQGSDTQYF. The CDR3 DNA reads as TGTGCCAGCAGTTTAGACCAGGGATCAGATACGCAGTATTTT.

This clonotype showed up just a few times. The chain couples TRBV5-1 to TRBJ1-1, with D unresolved. This CDR3 comprises 14 residues. Trimming left V 4 bases short and J 7 bases short, with 17 bases between. Germline CDR1 is SGHRS and CDR2 is YFSETQ. CDR3: CASSPTSGGIEAFF. The DNA for the CDR3 is TGCGCCAGCAGCCCGACCTCGGGCGGGATTGAAGCTTTCTTT.

The CDR3 loop reads CATKATRDRGYEQYF. CDR3 in DNA: TGTGCCACCAAAGCCACCCGGGACAGGGGCTACGAGCAGTACTTC. The gene calls are TRBV7-8 and TRBJ2-7, with 10 positions matching TRBD1. The CDR3 sequence is 15 residues long. The germline V gene encodes CDR1 SGHVS and CDR2 FQNEAQ. V lost 10 bases and J lost 3; bases outside the gene matches: 12.

The rearrangement links TRBV6-5 to TRBJ1-2, with D possibly being TRBD1 (5 bases). The CDR3 has 17 amino acids. Trimming removed 0 bases at V and 4 bases at J, with 18 bases between. From germline, CDR1 is MNHEY and CDR2 SVGAGI. The DNA for the CDR3 is TGTGCCAGCAGTTACTCTTCACGGGGACTGGCAGGCTATGGCTACACCTTC. It encodes CASSYSSRGLAGYGYTF.

J is TRBJ1-2 and V is TRBV20-1; 8 positions match TRBD1. J gave up 7 bases and V 2 bases, and 6 bases lay outside the gene matches. CDR1 and CDR2 (germline): DFQATT, SNEGSKA (reference sequence). CDR3 length: 13 residues. The CDR3 sequence is CSARPEDRAGYTF. The DNA of the CDR3 is TGCAGTGCTAGACCAGAGGACAGGGCTGGCTACACCTTC.

This clonotype was detected a few times. This chain joins TRBV5-1 and TRBJ2-1; D gene unclear. The CDR3 has 16 residues. Germline V lookup: CDR1 SGHRS, CDR2 YFSETQ. Trimming cost V 1 base and J 8 bases, with 19 bases left between them. CDR3 residues: CASSLRRWASSDEQFF. The CDR3 coding sequence is TGCGCCAGCAGCTTGAGGCGTTGGGCTAGTTCAGATGAGCAGTTCTTC.

The chain combines TRBV15 with TRBJ1-2; possible D gene TRBD1, 5 bases. This CDR3 has 16 residues. The germline V and J ends were trimmed by 9 bases and 3 bases, with 23 bases remaining between them. Germline V lookup: CDR1 LNHNV, CDR2 YYDKDF (reference sequence). CDR3 protein: CATTTIWGGGDYGYTF. The CDR3 bases are TGTGCCACTACGACCATTTGGGGTGGGGGTGACTATGGCTACACCTTC.

J is TRBJ1-6 and V is TRBV12-3 or TRBV12-4; TRBD1 matches 8 bases. The CDR3 runs to 15 residues. The ends lost 0 bases at V and 10 bases at J; junction bases unmatched: 5. As DNA, the CDR3 is TGTGCCAGCAGTTTAGCGGGACAGGCTAGATCACCCCTCCACTTT. It translates to CASSLAGQARSPLHF.

The chain carries TRBV7-9 and TRBJ2-7; the D gene is possibly TRBD2 (6 bases). TRBJ2-5 matches the DNA end more closely, so the J call is doubtful. The germline V gene has CDR1 SEHNR and CDR2 FQNEAQ (reference sequence). The CDR3 runs to 15 residues. This CDR3 is CASSSAGGTQETQYF. CDR3 bases: TGTGCCAGCAGCTCGGCCGGGGGAACCCAAGAGACCCAGTACTTC.

The chain combines TRBV12-3 or TRBV12-4 with TRBJ1-2, with D perhaps matching TRBD1 (5 bases). This CDR3 comprises 13 residues. Trimming pared 6 bases from V and 4 bases from J, leaving 12 bases between. CDR3 nucleotides: TGTGCCAGCAGCTCCGGCAGGGTCTATGGCTACACCTTC. Its protein product is CASSSGRVYGYTF.

The gene calls are TRBV14 and TRBJ2-4; D is uncertain. The germline V and J ends were trimmed by 4 bases and 4 bases, with 8 bases remaining between them. CDR3 length: 13 residues. Germline V CDR1 and CDR2: SGHDN, FVKESK. The CDR3 reads CASSPTPKNIQYF. The CDR3 nucleotides are TGTGCCAGCAGCCCCACCCCAAAAAACATTCAGTACTTC. Looking up the rest from reference TRBV14 and TRBJ2-4 gives the full variable domain: EAGVTQFPSHSVIEKGQTVTLRCDPISGHDNLYWYRRVMGKEIKFLLHFVKESKQDESGMPNNRFLAERTGGTYSTLKVQPAELEDSGVYFCASSPTPKNIQYFGAGTRLSVL.

The chain couples TRBV18 to TRBJ1-1; D is unresolved. The CDR3 extends over 16 amino acids. Looked up from germline, CDR1 is KGHSH and CDR2 is LQKENI. Trimming cost V 6 bases and J 4 bases, with 21 bases left between them. The CDR3 sequence is CASSLNLAWARTEAFF. CDR3 DNA: TGTGCCAGCTCTCTCAACCTAGCCTGGGCTCGCACTGAAGCTTTCTTT.

In this sample, this clonotype turned up a few times. CDR3 sequence (DNA): TGTGCCAGCAGTTTATCGAGGGCAGATACGCAGTATTTT. It yields the protein CASSLSRADTQYF. The chain uses TRBV27 and TRBJ2-3; D perhaps matches TRBD2 (5 bases). The V gene lost 0 bases and the J gene lost 4 bases, with 5 bases spanning the gap. The CDR3 has 13 residues. CDR1 and CDR2 (germline): MNHEY, SMNVEV (reference sequence).